The source of this T cell receptor (beta chain) is a study of CD8 T cells in Susac syndrome. Random hexamers were used to reverse transcribe the RNA input (about 0.5 to 1 ug). One entry per CDR3 protein, called by TCRdb with MiXCR from the immunoSEQ multiplex PCR reads. The table shows approximately 90,000 distinct CDR3 sequences, with 80% to 95% occurring only once. V gave up 7 bases and J gave up 1 base, with 14 bases separating them. CDR3 length equals 14 residues. CDR1 and CDR2 (germline): SNHLY, FYNNEI. The sequencing sample was made of CD8+ T cells from PBMCs. The sequence came from a human donor in good health. The rearrangement uses TRBV2 and TRBJ2-7; possible D gene TRBD1, 6 bases. Here the CDR3 reads CASTTGISSYEQYF. CDR3 bases: TGTGCCAGCACGACAGGTATAAGTTCCTACGAGCAGTACTTC.